The 23 T cell receptor beta chains listed next were all sequenced from one sample in a study of blood T cells in healthy people across ages. Primed by a sample-barcoded 5' primer and a J-beta primer mix, a second PCR proceeded for 7 to 11 cycles. MiXCR, applied by TCRdb to the 5' RACE reads, yields one record per CDR3 protein. The table shows roughly 680,000 distinct CDR3 sequences, with 20% to 25% occurring only once. Input material: blood. These receptors were obtained from a man between 65 and 85 years old in good health.

The chain recombines TRBV9 with TRBJ2-3, with a weak D call TRBD2 (6 bases). This CDR3 comprises 15 residues. Germline lookup yields CDR1 SGDLS and CDR2 YYNGEE. Trimming removed 5 bases from V and 4 bases from J, with 17 bases in between. This CDR3 is CASSDSGGGADTQYF. The DNA of the CDR3 is TGTGCCAGCAGTGATAGCGGTGGAGGAGCAGATACGCAGTATTTT.

This clonotype was seen a few times. This chain connects TRBV28 to TRBJ2-7; possible D gene TRBD2, 7 bases. The V gene's germline CDR1 is MDHEN and CDR2 SYDVKM. Trimming shortened V by 4 bases and J by 11 bases, and 24 bases separated the two germline ends. The CDR3 has 15 residues. CDR3 bases: TGTGCCAGCAGTTCGATTGGGACGACTACAGGGAGGGAGTACTTC. Translating it yields CASSSIGTTTGREYF.

As to this clonotype: The junction differs from germline at one of its ends, possibly a read error. The chain has TRBV5-1 and TRBJ2-1; 9 bases line up with TRBD2. The CDR3 sequence is 17 residues long. Germline V lookup: CDR1 SGHRS, CDR2 YFSETQ. The chain's CDR3 is CASRSGTSLNSYIEQFF. In nucleotides, the CDR3 is TGCGCCAGCAGATCGGGGACTAGCCTTAACTCCTACATTGAGCAGTTCTTC.

This clonotype was recorded a few times. The chain joins TRBV9 to TRBJ2-1; the match to TRBD1 covers 9 bases. Germline V gene data show CDR1 as SGDLS and CDR2 as YYNGEE. The CDR3 contains 18 residues. V gave up 2 bases and J gave up 1 base; unmatched junction bases: 10. As DNA, the CDR3 is TGTGCCAGCAGCGTCCCCCAGTCGGGACAGGGTTCCTACAATGAGCAGTTCTTC. Translation: CASSVPQSGQGSYNEQFF.

This clonotype was seen at least ten times. CDR3: CASKTGGRGETQYF. The CDR3 DNA reads as TGCGCCAGCAAAACAGGGGGTCGAGGAGAGACCCAGTACTTC. The gene calls are TRBV5-1 and TRBJ2-5; 8 nucleotides match TRBD1. This CDR3 is built from 14 residues. The V and J ends lost 6 bases and 4 bases, in that order; junction bases with no gene match: 8. Looked up from germline, CDR1 is SGHRS and CDR2 is YFSETQ.

This chain joins TRBV12-3 or TRBV12-4 and TRBJ2-5; 9 positions match TRBD2. The CDR3 length is 13 residues. The junction had 5 bases not matched to a gene; V was cut back by 8 bases and J by 4 bases. This chain's CDR3 is CASGIAGAETQYF. As DNA, the CDR3 is TGTGCCAGCGGAATAGCGGGAGCAGAGACCCAGTACTTC.

In this sample, this clonotype turned up many times. The J gene is TRBJ2-5, the V gene TRBV4-1, with 8 bases aligning to TRBD2. The V and J ends lost 1 base and 5 bases, in that order; junction bases with no gene match: 12. Germline assignment: CDR1 MGHRA and CDR2 YSYEKL. CDR3 length: 17 amino acids. The CDR3 coding sequence is TGCGCCAGCAGCCAAGTTGGTAGCGGGGCGGATCGGGAGACCCAGTACTTC. This encodes CASSQVGSGADRETQYF.

There are many counts of this clonotype. This rearrangement joins TRBV29-1 to TRBJ2-5, with 10 bases identical to TRBD1. TRBJ2-1 explains the end of the DNA better; the J call may be wrong. In germline, CDR1 is SQVTM, CDR2 ANQGSEA. This CDR3 region has 12 residues. The CDR3 reads CSSRQGANEQFF. DNA for the CDR3: TGCAGCTCACGACAGGGGGCGAATGAGCAGTTCTTC.

V gene TRBV5-1 combines with J gene TRBJ1-2; maybe TRBD1 (5 bases). The CDR3 spans 15 residues. V was pared by 0 bases and J by 4 bases, with 13 bases between. The germline V gene encodes CDR1 SGHRS and CDR2 YFSETQ. The CDR3 is CASSLGTPASYGYTF. The CDR3 DNA sequence: TGCGCCAGCAGCTTGGGGACACCGGCGAGCTATGGCTACACCTTC.

The chain uses TRBV4-1 and TRBJ2-7, with TRBD1 matching over 8 bases. Trimming at V came to 1 base and at J to 7 bases, leaving 6 bases not matched to a gene. Germline CDR1 MGHRA, CDR2 YSYEKL. This CDR3 spans 14 amino acids. CDR3 bases: TGCGCCAGCAGCCAAGTCGACAGGGGTCGGGAGCAGTACTTC. Translation gives CASSQVDRGREQYF.

J is TRBJ2-5 and V is TRBV7-2; 8 bases map to TRBD2. The closer fit of TRBJ2-7 to the DNA end suggests the J call may be wrong. The CDR3 loop spans 14 amino acids. Germline V gene sequence: CDR1 SGHTA, CDR2 FQGNSA. This CDR3 reads CASSFGTRSYEQYF. The DNA for the CDR3 is TGTGCCAGCAGCTTTGGGACTAGGTCCTACGAGCAGTACTTC.

The chain has TRBV27 and TRBJ2-5; TRBD2 matches at 11 bases. CDR1 is MNHEY and CDR2 is SMNVEV in the germline V gene (reference sequence). The CDR3 sequence is 16 residues long. Trimming took 3 bases from V and 2 from J; bases not matched to a gene: 5. The CDR3 is CASSLSGTSGQETQYF. CDR3 nucleotides: TGTGCCAGCAGTTTGTCTGGGACTAGCGGTCAAGAGACCCAGTACTTC.

This clonotype was picked up many times. The V gene is TRBV5-1, the J gene TRBJ2-5; 7 bases line up with TRBD1. This CDR3 region has 14 residues. J gave up 1 base and V 4 bases, and 4 bases lay outside the gene matches. The V gene's germline CDR1 is SGHRS and CDR2 YFSETQ. The CDR3 DNA is TGCGCCAGCAGCCCCGGACAGGCCCAAGAGACCCAGTACTTC. Its protein product is CASSPGQAQETQYF.

This clonotype was seen at least ten times. This sequence joins TRBV20-1 and TRBJ1-1; TRBD1 matches at 7 bases. This CDR3 region has 14 residues. With V trimmed by 5 bases and J by 3 bases, 9 bases remained unmatched. CDR1 DFQATT and CDR2 SNEGSKA come from the germline V gene (reference sequence). The CDR3 loop reads CSAPFSGGYTEAFF. CDR3 coding DNA: TGCAGTGCTCCATTTTCAGGGGGTTACACTGAAGCTTTCTTT.

This chain connects TRBV20-1 to TRBJ2-5; D is unclear. Germline V gene data show CDR1 as DFQATT and CDR2 as SNEGSKA (reference sequence). The CDR3 has 14 amino acids. V gave up 3 bases and J gave up 5 bases, with 16 bases separating them. CDR3: CSASASLTEETQYF. The CDR3, as DNA: TGCAGTGCTAGCGCCAGCCTGACGGAGGAGACCCAGTACTTC.

This clonotype was picked up a small number of times. The J gene is TRBJ2-4, the V gene TRBV15; no clear D. CDR3 size: 15 residues. Per the germline V gene, CDR1 is LNHNV and CDR2 is YYDKDF (reference sequence). V was cut by 1 base and J by 10 bases, with 17 bases left in between. The CDR3, as DNA: TGTGCCACCAGCAGAGTACGGACCCACCTGGCTATTCAGTACTTC. This encodes CATSRVRTHLAIQYF.

This clonotype was detected a few times. This rearrangement joins TRBV5-1 to TRBJ1-1, with TRBD1 matching 7 bases. The germline V gene has CDR1 SGHRS and CDR2 YFSETQ. V lost 6 bases and J lost 0; bases outside the gene matches: 5. The CDR3 contains 14 residues. CDR3 bases: TGCGCCAGCAATTGGGACAGTATGAACACTGAAGCTTTCTTT. Translation gives CASNWDSMNTEAFF.

The chain's CDR3 is CATSADSKNQPQHF. CDR3 DNA sequence: TGTGCCACCAGCGCCGACAGTAAGAATCAGCCCCAGCATTTT. The chain combines TRBV15 with TRBJ1-5, with D perhaps matching TRBD1 (5 bases). V shed 5 bases and J shed 4 bases, with 12 bases lying between them. In germline, CDR1 is LNHNV, CDR2 YYDKDF (reference sequence). This CDR3 region has 14 residues.

The V gene is TRBV9, the J gene TRBJ2-7; possibly TRBD1 for D (6 bases). Germline V gene sequence: CDR1 SGDLS, CDR2 YYNGEE. The CDR3 consists of 15 residues. The ends were cut back, 0 bases at V and 2 bases at J, with 12 bases in the middle. CDR3 sequence: CASSVAPEGAYEQYF. CDR3 coding DNA: TGTGCCAGCAGCGTAGCTCCAGAGGGGGCCTACGAGCAGTACTTC.

This clonotype was found a few times. The chain is built from TRBV15 and TRBJ2-7; D not resolved. The CDR3 runs 12 residues. Trimming removed 5 bases from V and 5 bases from J, with 10 bases in between. Germline lookup yields CDR1 LNHNV and CDR2 YYDKDF (reference sequence). The CDR3 here is CATSSGRDEQYF. CDR3 bases: TGTGCCACCAGCTCTGGCAGAGACGAGCAGTACTTC.

This clonotype was picked up a small number of times. The rearrangement links TRBV20-1 to TRBJ1-2; D not certain. Trimming removed 4 bases from V and 2 bases from J, with 20 bases in between. The CDR3 contains 16 residues. Germline CDR1 is DFQATT and CDR2 is SNEGSKA (reference sequence). The DNA of the CDR3 is TGCAGTGCTACTTCCGGGAGAAAAAAACTCAACTATGGCTACACCTTC. This translates into CSATSGRKKLNYGYTF.

The V and J genes are TRBV10-3 and TRBJ2-7, with D possibly matching TRBD1 (6 bases). The CDR3 length is 13 residues. CDR1 is ENHRY and CDR2 is SYGVKD in the germline V gene. The V and J ends lost 6 bases and 6 bases respectively, with 15 bases between them. The CDR3 DNA sequence: TGTGCCATCAGAGGGGGTAGGAGCGGCGAGCAGTACTTC. Its translation is CAIRGGRSGEQYF.

This clonotype occurred a few times. The chain links TRBV6-5 to TRBJ2-5; the match to TRBD1 covers 9 bases. The CDR3 extends over 14 amino acids. Germline V gene lookup returns CDR1 MNHEY and CDR2 SVGAGI. J gave up 4 bases and V 2 bases, and 2 bases lay outside the gene matches. DNA for the CDR3: TGTGCCAGCAGTTACGTGACAGGGGGAGAGACCCAGTACTTC. Its translation: CASSYVTGGETQYF.